This TCR beta chain emerged from a study of identical twins. CDR3 length: 16 amino acids. Germline V gene data show CDR1 as KGHDR and CDR2 as SFDVKD. V dropped 3 bases and J dropped 7; count of bases not matched to a gene: 9. A single record per CDR3 protein comes from TCRdb applying MiXCR to the 5' RACE reads. Of 400,000 to 600,000 distinct CDR3 sequences in the sample, about 20% were seen once. Points from the study as a whole: Twins showed weaker excess sharing in their beta out-of-frame sequences. Those out-of-frame alpha sequences shared by twins showed an excess of low generation probability. Zero-insertion findings could be partly confounded by invariant cells (MAIT and iNKT cells).

This clonotype turned up a few times. Its antigen is as yet unknown. These records were also assigned to another study, of yellow fever vaccine responses in identical twins.

J is TRBJ2-5 and V is TRBV24-1, with 11 bases identical to TRBD2. The sequence was collected from a woman in her late teens or twenties in good health. Specimen: CD4+ T cells sorted from blood. DNA for the CDR3: TGTGCCACCAGTGATCCCCAACTAGCGGGAGTGGCGACCCAGTACTTC. Its protein is CATSDPQLAGVATQYF.